This entry features one T cell receptor beta chain sequence. As yet, its antigen is unknown. These data originate in a study of regulatory T cells in long-lasting Graves disease. General study findings and limits: The study found persistent patients shared more public clonotypes (roughly 3,000) than new patients (roughly 880). Persistent disease preferred TRBV28, TRBJ1-2 and TRBJ2-5; new disease, TRBV20-1 and TRBJ2-1. Having few samples may have compromised the accuracy.

The sample's time point: newly diagnosed GD, antithyroid drugs for less than 3 months. After RNA was extracted from PBMCs, the TCR library was made from it. HTBI primers from iRepertoire and Arm-PCR of CDR3 regions yielded the TCR beta libraries. One entry per CDR3 protein results from TCRdb running MiXCR on the multiplex PCR reads. The sample yields 400,000 to 650,000 distinct CDR3 sequences, roughly a sixth seen once. Germline assignment: CDR1 SEHNR and CDR2 FQNEAQ (reference sequence). This CDR3 is built from 14 residues. V lost 5 bases to trimming and J lost 6 bases; unmatched junction nucleotides: 6. Separately, the same data were catalogued under a study of T cells in Graves' hyperthyroidism and ophthalmopathy. This second study says: Primed by the HTBI set, a first-round RT-PCR was run on the TCR CDR3.

The sequence was obtained from a woman aged 40 to 65 with Graves disease. This chain links TRBV7-9 with TRBJ2-3; 9 bases align to TRBD2. This specimen was peripheral blood mononuclear cells (PBMCs), taken at new diagnosis, from a patient treated with antithyroid drugs. The CDR3 nucleotides read TGTGCCAGCAGCCAGGCGGGGGGGCCCGATACGCAGTATTTT. Protein: CASSQAGGPDTQYF.